These 26 T cell receptor beta chains were all obtained from the same sample, sequenced in a study of cytomegalovirus exposure and HLA in healthy donors. A multiplex PCR was run with 60 Vbeta primers and 13 Jbeta primers. TCRdb's table, derived via immunoSEQ multiplex PCR, lists solely in-frame clones and lacks some. Among around 130,000 clones, around 80% were seen once, and the ten largest hold approximately 1.5%. Sequenced sample: PBMCs. The source is a woman aged 18-35 years in good health and CMV-seronegative.

The rearrangement uses TRBV27 and TRBJ1-1, with a weak D call TRBD1 (5 bases). CDR1 is MNHEY, CDR2 SMNVEV, per germline (reference sequence). This CDR3 has 18 amino acids. With 4 bases removed from V and 3 bases from J, the gap between germline ends came to 24 bases. The DNA for the CDR3 is TGTGCCAGCAGTTCTGATCGGGCCAGAGGATTAGGGGACACTGAAGCTTTCTTT. This translates into CASSSDRARGLGDTEAFF.

V and J are TRBV7-2 and TRBJ2-1; 8 bases agree with TRBD1. The J segment lost 4 bases and the V segment lost 2 bases, leaving 4 bases of the junction unmatched. The CDR3 length is 15 residues. Per germline, CDR1 SGHTA and CDR2 FQGNSA. CDR3 coding DNA: TGTGCCAGCAGCTTAAGAACAGGGGGGTACAATGAGCAGTTCTTC. Protein sequence: CASSLRTGGYNEQFF. Filled out from reference TRBV7-2 and TRBJ2-1, the complete variable domain reads GAGVSQSPSNKVTEKGKDVELRCDPISGHTALYWYRQSLGQGLEFLIYFQGNSAPDKSGLPSDRFSAERTGGSVSTLTIQRTQQEDSAVYLCASSLRTGGYNEQFFGPGTRLTVL.

V and J are TRBV5-6 and TRBJ2-1, with a possible D match to TRBD2 (5 bases). Germline CDR1 and CDR2: SGHDT and YYEEEE. The germline V and J ends were trimmed by 2 bases and 5 bases, with 14 bases remaining between them. The CDR3 sequence is 15 residues long. CDR3 protein: CASSFLGEANNEQFF. The CDR3, as DNA: TGTGCCAGCAGCTTCCTCGGGGAAGCTAACAATGAGCAGTTCTTC.

This clone was picked up one time. The V gene is TRBV13, the J gene TRBJ2-7, with D tentatively TRBD2 (6 bases). Germline assignment: CDR1 PRHDT and CDR2 FYEKMQ (reference sequence). Trimming took 5 bases from V and 1 from J, leaving 12 bases between them. CDR3 length equals 14 residues. The CDR3 loop is CASSRRDGSYEQYF. The CDR3 coding sequence is TGTGCCAGCAGCAGGCGGGACGGATCCTACGAGCAGTACTTC.

The chain carries TRBV7-8 and TRBJ1-1; TRBD1 aligns across 7 bases. V lost 3 bases, J lost 7 bases, and 2 bases stayed unmatched. Germline V gene lookup returns CDR1 SGHVS and CDR2 FQNEAQ. This CDR3 is 12 amino acids long. The CDR3 DNA follows: TGTGCCAGCAGCTTTACAGGGGTTGAAGCTTTCTTT. Encoded protein: CASSFTGVEAFF.

This clone was found a few times. The junction departs from the called germline gene at one end, perhaps through a read error. The CDR3 spells CASSLDPRGQRSGANGLTF. In DNA form, the CDR3 reads TGTGCCAGCAGCTTAGATCCGCGTGGCCAACGCTCTGGGGCCAACGGCCTGACTTTC. This chain connects TRBV7-9 to TRBJ2-6, with D maybe TRBD1 (5 bases). The CDR3 runs 19 residues. Germline lookup yields CDR1 SEHNR and CDR2 FQNEAQ (reference sequence).

The chain combines TRBV19 with TRBJ1-5, with 9 nucleotides matching TRBD1. V trimming: 1 base; J trimming: 0 bases; junction bases outside the gene matches: 7. The CDR3 sequence is 18 residues long. The germline CDR1 and CDR2 sequences are LNHDA and SQIVND (reference sequence). Here the CDR3 DNA reads TGTGCCAGTAGTATAGGGGGGACAGGGTTTTATAGCAATCAGCCCCAGCATTTT. This translates into CASSIGGTGFYSNQPQHF.

This clone has only a few counts. The chain carries TRBV7-9 and TRBJ1-2, with TRBD1 identical over 9 bases. The CDR3 contains 14 residues. Germline CDR1 and CDR2: SEHNR and FQNEAQ (reference sequence). Losses at the gene ends were 5 bases for V and 7 bases for J; bases not matched to a gene: 8. CDR3 amino acids: CASSLIQGAVGYTF. For the CDR3, the DNA is TGTGCCAGCAGCCTGATACAGGGGGCGGTTGGCTACACCTTC.

This clone was counted a single time. The V call is TRBV25-1, the J call TRBJ1-1; 7 positions match TRBD1. CDR3 length: 15 amino acids. Germline V gene lookup returns CDR1 MGHDK and CDR2 SYGVNS. Trimming removed 5 bases from V and 0 bases from J; junction bases left unmatched: 6. The CDR3 DNA reads as TGTGCCAGCAGTCCCCAGGGGGAACTGAACACTGAAGCTTTCTTT. Its protein is CASSPQGELNTEAFF.

The chain is built from TRBV5-1 and TRBJ1-4, with D possibly being TRBD1 (6 bases). Germline V gives CDR1 SGHRS, CDR2 YFSETQ. The ends were cut back, 4 bases at V and 2 bases at J, with 12 bases in the middle. This CDR3 is 15 amino acids long. CDR3 sequence: CASSQTGGTNEKLFF. Written as DNA, the CDR3 is TGCGCCAGCAGCCAGACAGGTGGGACTAATGAAAAACTGTTTTTT.

This chain joins TRBV7-9 and TRBJ2-1; D gene ambiguous. V was trimmed by 5 bases and J by 6 bases, leaving 20 bases between them. CDR1 SEHNR and CDR2 FQNEAQ come from the germline V gene (reference sequence). The CDR3 sequence is 16 residues long. In nucleotides, the CDR3 is TGTGCCAGCAGCCTATACGACTCCGTTTTCGGCAATGAGCAGTTCTTC. It codes for CASSLYDSVFGNEQFF.

This clone was found once. The J gene is TRBJ1-5, the V gene TRBV29-1; TRBD1 matches at 7 bases. Trimming cost V 7 bases and J 7 bases; bases outside gene matches: 10. The CDR3 is made up of 13 amino acids. Germline V gene sequence: CDR1 SQVTM, CDR2 ANQGSEA. CDR3 sequence: CSAMTGLGQPQHF. CDR3 DNA: TGCAGCGCCATGACAGGGTTGGGACAGCCCCAGCATTTT.

The rearrangement joins TRBV9 to TRBJ1-3; 10 nucleotides agree with TRBD1. The CDR3 totals 16 residues. Trimming cost V 8 bases and J 6 bases; bases outside gene matches: 14. Germline V gene lookup returns CDR1 SGDLS and CDR2 YYNGEE. CDR3 DNA sequence: TGTGCCAGAACAGGAAGGGGGGGACAGGGGCCAAACACCATATATTTT. This encodes CARTGRGGQGPNTIYF.

The genes are TRBV30 and TRBJ2-5; a possible D gene is TRBD2 (5 bases). The V end was cut by 0 bases, the J end by 6 bases, with 20 bases between. The CDR3 has 16 residues. The germline CDR1 and CDR2 sequences are GTSNPN and SVGIG (reference sequence). The CDR3, as DNA: TGTGCCTGGAGTGTACGTATTACGGGGAGCGAACAGACCCAGTACTTC. Its protein is CAWSVRITGSEQTQYF.

The J gene is TRBJ1-1, the V gene TRBV9; D is undetermined. This CDR3 comprises 14 residues. Trimming stripped 3 bases from V and 6 bases from J, with 15 bases between. CDR1 is SGDLS, CDR2 YYNGEE, per germline. The CDR3 DNA is TGTGCCAGCAGCGACCCCCGAGGTCTCGCTGAAGCTTTCTTT. Protein sequence: CASSDPRGLAEAFF.

V gene TRBV21-1 combines with J gene TRBJ2-7; the D segment call TRBD1 is taken from the table without a DNA check. TRBV21-1 is an annotated pseudogene. The CDR3 sequence is 16 residues long. The CDR3 bases are TGTGCCAGCAGCAAAGGGTGGACAGTAGGGCATTACGAGCAGTACTTC. Protein: CASSKGWTVGHYEQYF.

The rearrangement links TRBV7-9 to TRBJ2-3, with D unclear. Trimming shortened V by 10 bases and J by 4 bases, and 9 bases separated the two germline ends. This CDR3 has 11 amino acids. The V gene's germline CDR1 is SEHNR and CDR2 FQNEAQ (reference sequence). CDR3 region: CATSSADTQYF. The CDR3 nucleotides are TGTGCCACAAGCTCGGCAGATACGCAGTATTTT.

The CDR3 here is CASSRGTGVNYGYTF. CDR3 coding DNA: TGTGCCAGCAGCCGGGGGACAGGGGTCAACTATGGCTACACCTTC. The genes are TRBV7-3 and TRBJ1-2; 10 bases are shared with TRBD1. The V segment lost 5 bases and the J segment 2 bases; nucleotides outside the gene matches: 5. The CDR3 loop spans 15 amino acids. Per the germline V gene, CDR1 is SGHTA and CDR2 is FQGTGA.

This clone was observed a few times. The CDR3 sequence is CASSGHRGWNEKLFF. In DNA form, the CDR3 reads TGTGCCAGCAGCGGCCACAGGGGATGGAATGAAAAACTGTTTTTT. The rearrangement links TRBV7-8 to TRBJ1-4; 7 nucleotides agree with TRBD1. The length of the CDR3 is 15 residues. CDR1 and CDR2 from the germline V gene are SGHVS and FQNEAQ. V was clipped by 5 bases and J by 5 bases; unmatched bases: 8.

This chain uses TRBV5-1 with TRBJ1-2, with 7 bases matching TRBD1. Germline V CDR1 and CDR2: SGHRS, YFSETQ. The junction had 11 bases not matched to a gene; V was cut back by 5 bases and J by 4 bases. The CDR3 extends over 15 amino acids. CDR3 coding DNA: TGCGCCAGCAGTCCTACGGGACAGTCACCCTATGGCTACACCTTC. Translation: CASSPTGQSPYGYTF.

J is TRBJ2-3 and V is TRBV5-1, with D perhaps TRBD2 (6 bases). V lost 0 bases to trimming and J lost 1 base, with 24 bases between them. The CDR3 spans 20 residues. Per germline, CDR1 SGHRS and CDR2 YFSETQ. Here the CDR3 DNA reads TGCGCCAGCAGCTTGGGCGGGGCGCGGATCCGATCGTGGGGCACAGATACGCAGTATTTT. Encoded protein: CASSLGGARIRSWGTDTQYF. The whole variable domain, remainder taken from reference TRBV5-1 and TRBJ2-3, is KAGVTQTPRYLIKTRGQQVTLSCSPISGHRSVSWYQQTPGQGLQFLFEYFSETQRNKGNFPGRFSGRQFSNSRSEMNVSTLELGDSALYLCASSLGGARIRSWGTDTQYFGPGTRLTVL.

The rearrangement joins TRBV5-4 to TRBJ2-3; 13 bases are a match to TRBD2. This CDR3 comprises 16 residues. Germline-derived CDR1 and CDR2 are SGHNT and YYREEE (reference sequence). J was trimmed by 2 bases and V by 3 bases; bases with no gene match: 3. CDR3 DNA sequence: TGTGCCAGCAGCTCGGGACTAGCGGGGCCCACAGATACGCAGTATTTT. Translated, it gives CASSSGLAGPTDTQYF.

This rearrangement joins TRBV7-9 to TRBJ1-6; D gene unclear. Germline CDR1 reads SEHNR; CDR2 reads FQNEAQ (reference sequence). The CDR3 sequence is 13 residues long. The V and J ends lost 3 bases and 10 bases respectively, with 10 bases between them. CDR3 protein: CASSFEQNSPLHF. DNA of the CDR3: TGTGCCAGCAGCTTCGAACAGAACTCACCCCTCCACTTT. The full variable domain, rest sourced from reference TRBV7-9 and TRBJ1-6, is DTGVSQNPRHKITKRGQNVTFRCDPISEHNRLYWYRQTLGQGPEFLTYFQNEAQLEKSRLLSDRFSAERPKGSFSTLEIQRTEQGDSAMYLCASSFEQNSPLHFGNGTRLTVT.

The V call is TRBV29-1, the J call TRBJ2-2; D perhaps matches TRBD2 (6 bases). The CDR3 spans 17 residues. V was trimmed by 1 base and J by 2 bases, leaving 17 bases between them. Germline V gene sequence: CDR1 SQVTM, CDR2 ANQGSEA. CDR3 region: CSVEGGIGGANTGELFF. The CDR3 DNA reads TGCAGCGTTGAAGGAGGGATTGGCGGGGCCAACACCGGGGAGCTGTTTTTT.

The chain employs TRBV27 and TRBJ1-5; no clear D gene. V gave up 3 bases and J gave up 9 bases, with 9 bases separating them. The CDR3 spans 12 residues. Germline V gives CDR1 MNHEY, CDR2 SMNVEV (reference sequence). The CDR3, as DNA: TGTGCCAGCAGTTTTTCCAACGGGCCCCAGCATTTT. Its translation is CASSFSNGPQHF.

This sequence joins TRBV6-1 and TRBJ2-5; no reliable D call. The end of the DNA is better explained by TRBJ2-7, so the J call may be wrong. The CDR3 runs 16 residues. The germline V gene encodes CDR1 MNHNS and CDR2 SASEGT. The CDR3 loop reads CASSDWASSFSYEQYF. The CDR3 DNA follows: TGTGCCAGCAGTGATTGGGCCAGCTCCTTTTCCTACGAGCAGTACTTC.